This T cell receptor (beta chain) is from a study of T cell repertoires in ileal Crohn's disease (dated by TCRdb to between 2019 and 2020). Some background on the complete study: Median disease duration was around 7.9 years, and 35% of patients were identified as active smokers at the time of surgery. All patients had surgery for a complication: stricturing disease in 61% and penetrating disease in about 40%. Roughly half of the patients were given postoperative therapy, with about 17 on anti-TNF agents and 11 to 12 on thiopurines. The M6 samples were biopsies of the neoterminal ileum collected during postoperative colonoscopy. TCR repertoire analysis was performed in a few dozen Crohn's disease patients drawn from a prospective multicentre cohort. The study was conducted in parallel with a multicentre cohort built to find predictors of early endoscopic recurrence after ileocolonic resection. Endoscopic postoperative recurrence was defined by a Rutgeerts score above i0. The study sequenced 171 mucosal samples from a few dozen patients, taken at several locations on the surgical specimen and at postoperative endoscopy. Paper-wide results and their limitations: Postoperative endoscopy was performed at varying times within the first year after surgery, with a median delay of around seven months. Compared with CD4 T cells, sorted CD8 T cells held more high-frequency clones, which suggests that the mucosal expansions were mostly CD8. A significantly higher proportion of clonal expansions was observed in active smokers at surgery than in non-smokers (about 25% vs 20%, p=0.02). Only a subgroup of patients, of unstated size, had mucosal CD4 and CD8 T cells sorted and sequenced. Endoscopic recurrence was linked to a higher percentage of high-frequency clones at surgery, and recurrence occurred in every patient whose clonality exceeded 26.8% (18/57).

Taken from cysteine to phenylalanine, the CDR3 has 14 residues. Of the read, only the CDR3 DNA is kept; its 42 bases are in frame from base 1. According to the germline V gene, CDR1 reads SGHTA and CDR2 reads FQGNSA. V is clipped by 1 base and J by 6 bases, and the sequence between their germline boundaries is 13 bases long. This clone occurred once. Its antigen is not yet known. Base qualities are missing; no much larger clone stands one base away. The sample's time point label, in plain terms: neoterminal ileum biopsy at postoperative endoscopy, about 6 months after surgery. Eligible patients were adults with ileal or ileocolonic Crohn's disease who had an indication for ileocolonic resection. Whole ileal mucosal biopsies were kept frozen at -80 degrees C prior to DNA extraction. A TRizol-based method was used to extract genomic DNA from the frozen whole biopsies, and the DNA was quantified with a NanoDrop 2000 spectrophotometer.

For commercial TCRB immunosequencing, about 500 nanograms of biopsy DNA were submitted for each sample. Adaptive Biotechnology amplified the CDR3 regions from genomic DNA with a two-step multiplex PCR designed to control amplification bias. In the first PCR, primers covered every V and J gene segment, and in the second PCR, barcodes and Illumina adapters were added. CDR3 libraries were sequenced using an Illumina instrument. The published analysis was carried out like this. The analysis used both the pipelines supplied by the vendor and custom analysis of the raw data in R/Bioconductor with R version 3.3.0. Clonality, which ranges from 0 to 1, was calculated as the inverse of the normalised Shannon entropy across all productive clones. High-frequency clones were defined as the repertoire share of the top 100 clones, retaining only clones passing a 95% confidence test. Overlap between samples was measured with the Morisita-Horn index, while repertoire diversity was measured with the Simpson index. TCRdb took over this immuneACCESS table, retaining in-frame rearrangements with V and J assigned. Such tables are incomplete; in checked studies, under half of the missing clones stem from an unresolved V gene, and the remainder is unexplained. The DNA was the basis for D and trimming; V, J and clone size are from that table. In this sample the table shows 9,000 to 9,500 clones, roughly three quarters of which occur a single time. The ten most abundant clones make up 18% of the sample.

The sample consisted of ileal tissue. Rearrangement joined TRBV7-2 to TRBJ2-7, with the D gene uncertain. This TCR was sampled from an adult with Crohn's disease. The sequenced DNA is TGTGCCAGCAGCTTAGGGAGTACTATAGCCGAGCAGTACTTC. It is translated as CASSLGSTIAEQYF. When the CDR3 is completed using the reference TRBV7-2 and TRBJ2-7 genes on either side, the full variable domain is GAGVSQSPSNKVTEKGKDVELRCDPISGHTALYWYRQSLGQGLEFLIYFQGNSAPDKSGLPSDRFSAERTGGSVSTLTIQRTQQEDSAVYLCASSLGSTIAEQYFGPGTRLTVT.